Below, 17 T cell receptor beta chains from the same sample are listed, as sequenced in a study of beta chain features in type 1 diabetes. cDNA synthesis used the whole RNA isolate, giving expressed TCRB sequences. Measured with immunoSEQ multiplex PCR; TCRdb has only the in-frame clones, and not every one. The repertoire holds roughly 150,000 clones, with around 10% as singletons. Sequencing was done on a sample of central memory CD4+ T cells from blood. These receptor sequences come from a man between 18 and 29 years old in good health.

This sequence joins TRBV6-1 and TRBJ2-5; 11 bases fit TRBD2. The CDR3 extends over 13 amino acids. With V trimmed by 10 bases and J by 3 bases, 4 bases remained unmatched. The germline gives CDR1 MNHNS, CDR2 SASEGT. The CDR3 sequence: CATLAGGKETQYF. CDR3 DNA sequence: TGTGCCACTCTAGCGGGAGGTAAAGAGACCCAGTACTTC.

With respect to this clone: An end of the junction does not agree with germline; a read error may underlie this. CDR3 sequence: CASSQDNSGANVLTF. CDR3 nucleotide sequence: TGCGCCAGCAGCCAAGACAACTCTGGGGCCAACGTCCTGACTTTC. V gene TRBV5-4 combines with J gene TRBJ2-6; D is unresolved. The CDR3 is 15 amino acids. Germline-derived CDR1 and CDR2 are SGHNT and YYREEE (reference sequence).

This CDR3 is CAWSQAAQNQPQHF. CDR3 DNA: TGTGCCTGGAGTCAGGCGGCCCAGAATCAGCCCCAGCATTTT. The chain has TRBV30 and TRBJ1-5; no clear D gene. Germline V CDR1 and CDR2: GTSNPN, SVGIG (reference sequence). This CDR3 contains 14 residues. V dropped 2 bases and J dropped 4 bases, with 12 bases sitting between them.

The sample holds many counts of this clone. The genes are TRBV7-2 and TRBJ2-7; 10 nucleotides align to TRBD2. The V gene end was trimmed by 2 bases and the J gene end by 5 bases; junction bases not matched to a gene: 9. Germline-derived CDR1 and CDR2 are SGHTA and FQGNSA. The CDR3 runs to 16 residues. As DNA, the CDR3 is TGTGCCAGCAGCTTATCGCCAGCGGGAGGGGTTGACGAGCAGTACTTC. Translation: CASSLSPAGGVDEQYF.

This chain joins TRBV5-4 and TRBJ1-1; no firm D call. Germline V gene sequence: CDR1 SGHNT, CDR2 YYREEE (reference sequence). The V and J ends lost 4 bases and 6 bases respectively, with 13 bases between them. CDR3 length: 13 amino acids. The CDR3 DNA sequence: TGTGCCAGCAGCATCGGGCCGGGATCTGAAGCTTTCTTT. Encoded protein: CASSIGPGSEAFF.

The V call is TRBV28, the J call TRBJ2-7, with 11 bases fitting TRBD1. The ends lost 5 bases at V and 0 bases at J; junction bases unmatched: 9. This CDR3 region has 17 residues. CDR1 MDHEN and CDR2 SYDVKM come from the germline V gene. The CDR3 region has the DNA TGTGCCAGCAGTACCCACTCGGGACAGGGGGTCTCCTACGAGCAGTACTTC. As protein: CASSTHSGQGVSYEQYF.

This clone was seen more than once but under ten times. This rearrangement joins TRBV7-2 to TRBJ1-6; D might be TRBD1 (6 bases). This CDR3 region has 15 residues. V was cut by 2 bases and J by 7 bases, with 12 bases left in between. Germline V gene sequence: CDR1 SGHTA, CDR2 FQGNSA. CDR3 sequence reads: CASSLFQGTNSPLHF. CDR3 in DNA: TGTGCCAGCAGCTTATTCCAGGGGACGAATTCACCCCTCCACTTT.

The genes are TRBV4-3 and TRBJ1-1; 10 nucleotides line up with TRBD1. Trimming took 5 bases from V and 5 from J; bases not matched to a gene: 2. The germline V gene has CDR1 LGHNA and CDR2 YSLEER. The CDR3 totals 13 residues. CDR3 sequence (DNA): TGCGCCAGCAGCGGACAGGGGGAGACTGAAGCTTTCTTT. Translated: CASSGQGETEAFF.

J is TRBJ2-3 and V is TRBV4-3; 9 bases line up with TRBD2. Germline-derived CDR1 and CDR2 are LGHNA and YSLEER. With V trimmed by 0 bases and J by 2 bases, 6 bases remained unmatched. CDR3 length: 17 residues. The chain's CDR3 is CASSQEWGGGATDTQYF. DNA for the CDR3: TGCGCCAGCAGCCAAGAGTGGGGCGGGGGGGCCACAGATACGCAGTATTTT.

The rearrangement joins TRBV6-6 to TRBJ2-3; 10 bases fit TRBD2. This CDR3 is built from 16 residues. Unmatched junction bases numbered 5, after V lost 5 bases and J lost 0 bases. Germline lookup yields CDR1 MNHNY and CDR2 SVGAGI (reference sequence). The DNA for the CDR3 is TGTGCCAGCAGTCCCAGCGGGAGGGTTAGCACAGATACGCAGTATTTT. Translation: CASSPSGRVSTDTQYF.

This sequence joins TRBV2 and TRBJ1-2; 8 nucleotides line up with TRBD1. The germline CDR1 and CDR2 sequences are SNHLY and FYNNEI. V lost 10 bases and J lost 7; bases outside the gene matches: 8. This CDR3 has 12 amino acids. The DNA for the CDR3 is TGTGCCAACCTGGACAGGGAGGGTGGCTACACCTTC. Translation gives CANLDREGGYTF.

A few counts support this clone. The chain is built from TRBV11-2 and TRBJ1-1; 10 bases are shared with TRBD1. Losses at the gene ends were 3 bases for V and 8 bases for J; bases not matched to a gene: 9. Looked up from germline, CDR1 is SGHAT and CDR2 is FQNNGV. The CDR3 has 15 residues. The CDR3 DNA is TGTGCCAGCAGCTTTCAGCCGGGACAGGGGATGGAAGCTTTCTTT. As protein: CASSFQPGQGMEAFF.

V and J are TRBV7-3 and TRBJ2-5; D is unclear. V lost 0 bases and J 6 bases, leaving 14 bases between the germline ends. Germline-derived CDR1 and CDR2 are SGHTA and FQGTGA. This CDR3 is 15 amino acids long. CDR3 residues: CASSLTGNSGQTQYF. As DNA, the CDR3 is TGTGCCAGCAGCTTAACGGGTAACTCGGGCCAGACCCAGTACTTC.

The chain joins TRBV4-3 to TRBJ1-6, with TRBD1 matching over 7 bases. Germline V gene sequence: CDR1 LGHNA, CDR2 YSLEER. J lost 10 bases, V lost 6 bases, and 12 bases had no gene match. CDR3 length: 15 residues. CDR3 sequence reads: CASSQRWAGGSPLHF. CDR3 nucleotides: TGCGCCAGCAGTCAAAGGTGGGCAGGGGGATCACCCCTCCACTTT.

The rearrangement uses TRBV5-4 and TRBJ2-7; 9 nucleotides match TRBD2. V lost 5 bases, J lost 2 bases, and 5 bases stayed unmatched. CDR3 length: 14 amino acids. From germline, CDR1 is SGHNT and CDR2 YYREEE (reference sequence). The CDR3 reads CASSPERGAYEQYF. The CDR3 DNA follows: TGTGCCAGCAGTCCGGAGCGGGGGGCCTACGAGCAGTACTTC.

A few counts support this clone. The chain has TRBV15 and TRBJ1-1; D gene uncertain. CDR3 size: 15 residues. In germline, CDR1 is LNHNV, CDR2 YYDKDF (reference sequence). V shed 4 bases and J shed 0 bases, with 12 bases lying between them. CDR3: CATSNQRQMNTEAFF. The CDR3 nucleotides are TGTGCCACCAGCAATCAGCGGCAGATGAACACTGAAGCTTTCTTT.

V and J are TRBV7-2 and TRBJ1-2, with 7 bases fitting TRBD1. V gave up 4 bases and J gave up 4 bases; unmatched junction bases: 6. CDR1 and CDR2 from the germline V gene are SGHTA and FQGNSA. The CDR3 length is 14 residues. Written as DNA, the CDR3 is TGTGCCAGCAGCTCCTTCCGGGACAGCTATGGCTACACCTTC. Translation: CASSSFRDSYGYTF.